Below, 29 T cell receptor beta chains from the same sample are listed, as sequenced in a study of memory CD4+ T cells and cytomegalovirus serostatus. TCRdb's copy holds only in-frame clones and misses some; the assay was immunoSEQ multiplex PCR. The sample shows under 50,000 clones, around 78% of them seen only once. Single viable CD3+CD4+CD8-CD45RO+ cells were sorted as the memory CD4+ T cells. Sequenced input: memory CD4+ T cells from blood. These TCRs come from an adult in good health and CMV-seronegative.

The chain couples TRBV28 to TRBJ1-1, with a possible D match to TRBD1 (5 bases). CDR3 size: 14 residues. Germline V gene sequence: CDR1 MDHEN, CDR2 SYDVKM. Trimming cost V 3 bases and J 5 bases, with 13 bases left between them. The CDR3 nucleotides read TGTGCCAGCAGTTTGGGGGTTTTGAGGACTGAAGCTTTCTTT. It encodes CASSLGVLRTEAFF.

The chain has TRBV18 and TRBJ1-6; a possible D gene is TRBD1 (6 bases). This CDR3 has 14 amino acids. Germline V lookup: CDR1 KGHSH, CDR2 LQKENI. V was shortened by 6 bases and J by 9 bases, with 15 bases between the two germline ends. This chain's CDR3 is CASSLNRESSPLHF. DNA of the CDR3: TGTGCCAGCTCCCTCAACAGGGAGAGTTCACCCCTCCACTTT.

The J gene is TRBJ2-5, the V gene TRBV7-9; weak D call: TRBD1 (7 bases). Germline loops: CDR1 SEHNR, CDR2 FQNEAQ (reference sequence). V was cut by 1 base and J by 3 bases, with 21 bases left in between. This CDR3 region has 18 residues. The CDR3 nucleotides are TGTGCCAGCAGCTTAGGCGGAGGGGGCGGAGCAGGAAAAGAGACCCAGTACTTC. It encodes CASSLGGGGGAGKETQYF.

V gene TRBV7-3 combines with J gene TRBJ2-2; D is unresolved. This CDR3 contains 16 residues. The V gene's germline CDR1 is SGHTA and CDR2 FQGTGA. The V gene lost 5 bases and the J gene lost 4 bases, with 17 bases spanning the gap. This CDR3 reads CASSQVSNRATGELFF. The CDR3, as DNA: TGTGCCAGCAGCCAAGTCTCTAATCGGGCCACCGGGGAGCTGTTTTTT.

The chain couples TRBV5-6 to TRBJ2-3, with D perhaps matching TRBD2 (6 bases). The V end lost 4 bases, the J end lost 7 bases, and 19 bases lay between the germline ends. The CDR3 has 15 residues. Germline-derived CDR1 and CDR2 are SGHDT and YYEEEE. CDR3 region: CASSPSGTGKNTQYF. CDR3 in DNA: TGTGCCAGCAGCCCTTCCGGGACTGGTAAAAATACGCAGTATTTT.

J is TRBJ1-4 and V is TRBV14; D is unclear. Trimming stripped 3 bases from V and 5 bases from J, with 10 bases between. Germline lookup yields CDR1 SGHDN and CDR2 FVKESK. The CDR3 has 14 residues. The chain's CDR3 is CASSQLGNNEKLFF. DNA of the CDR3: TGTGCCAGCAGCCAGCTAGGGAACAATGAAAAACTGTTTTTT.

This clone was observed a few times. The V gene is TRBV7-2, the J gene TRBJ2-6; tentative D call: TRBD2 (6 bases). Germline V gene data show CDR1 as SGHTA and CDR2 as FQGNSA. Deletions cut 1 base from V and 0 bases from J, with 7 bases between. This CDR3 is built from 16 residues. CDR3 region: CASSLGGGSGANVLTF. The CDR3, as DNA: TGTGCCAGCAGCTTAGGGGGAGGCTCTGGGGCCAACGTCCTGACTTTC.

The chain recombines TRBV7-2 with TRBJ1-3; 7 nucleotides line up with TRBD1. The CDR3 runs to 15 residues. Per germline, CDR1 SGHTA and CDR2 FQGNSA. The trim removed 5 bases at V and 4 bases at J, leaving 8 bases unmatched. The CDR3 nucleotides read TGTGCCAGCAGCCTAGGGGGCGCCGGCGGAAACACCATATATTTT. Its translation: CASSLGGAGGNTIYF.

This chain uses TRBV5-6 with TRBJ1-4; TRBD1 agrees at 8 bases. The CDR3 loop spans 12 amino acids. V gave up 0 bases and J gave up 13 bases; unmatched junction bases: 2. The germline V gene encodes CDR1 SGHDT and CDR2 YYEEEE. CDR3 loop: CASSLGRGRLFF. CDR3 in DNA: TGTGCCAGCAGCTTGGGCAGGGGGCGACTGTTTTTT. Looking up the rest from reference TRBV5-6 and TRBJ1-4 gives the full variable domain: DAGVTQSPTHLIKTRGQQVTLRCSPKSGHDTVSWYQQALGQGPQFIFQYYEEEERQRGNFPDRFSGHQFPNYSSELNVNALLLGDSALYLCASSLGRGRLFFGSGTQLSVL.

In its sample, this clone was seen once. This sequence joins TRBV5-1 and TRBJ1-3; TRBD1 matches at 10 bases. Per the germline V gene, CDR1 is SGHRS and CDR2 is YFSETQ. The CDR3 covers 15 residues. V lost 7 bases and J lost 0; bases outside the gene matches: 4. For the CDR3, the DNA is TGCGCCAGCCGGACAGGGGGGACCTCTGGAAACACCATATATTTT. Protein sequence: CASRTGGTSGNTIYF.

This clone occurred once. This chain uses TRBV15 with TRBJ2-7; D unclear. Germline V gene sequence: CDR1 LNHNV, CDR2 YYDKDF (reference sequence). Trimming shortened V by 2 bases and J by 3 bases, and 8 bases separated the two germline ends. The length of the CDR3 is 13 residues. CDR3 sequence: CATSRSTGYEQYF. CDR3 coding DNA: TGTGCCACCAGCAGATCCACCGGCTACGAGCAGTACTTC.

The V call is TRBV27, the J call TRBJ1-1, with D possibly being TRBD1 (5 bases). V was shortened by 2 bases and J by 4 bases, with 17 bases between the two germline ends. The CDR3 runs 16 residues. Germline V gene sequence: CDR1 MNHEY, CDR2 SMNVEV (reference sequence). DNA of the CDR3: TGTGCCAGCAGTTTACGAATAGGGGCGCGGGGCACTGAAGCTTTCTTT. Its translation: CASSLRIGARGTEAFF.

The rearrangement links TRBV5-1 to TRBJ2-7, with TRBD1 matching 8 bases. This CDR3 spans 14 amino acids. Trimming removed 3 bases from V and 6 bases from J; junction bases left unmatched: 8. Germline CDR1 is SGHRS and CDR2 is YFSETQ. The CDR3 DNA reads as TGCGCCAGCAGCTCCCGGACAGGGTCTGGCGAGCAGTACTTC. Encoded protein: CASSSRTGSGEQYF. Variable domain in full (rest from reference TRBV5-1 and TRBJ2-7): KAGVTQTPRYLIKTRGQQVTLSCSPISGHRSVSWYQQTPGQGLQFLFEYFSETQRNKGNFPGRFSGRQFSNSRSEMNVSTLELGDSALYLCASSSRTGSGEQYFGPGTRLTVT.

The CDR3 loop is CATSRVPLGEGAFF. The CDR3 DNA is TGTGCCACCAGCAGAGTGCCCTTGGGTGAGGGAGCTTTCTTT. The genes are TRBV15 and TRBJ1-1; D unclear. V lost 1 base, J lost 10 bases, and 16 bases lay in between. Germline loops: CDR1 LNHNV, CDR2 YYDKDF (reference sequence). The CDR3 contains 14 residues.

V usage is TRBV7-9 and J usage is TRBJ2-7, with 9 bases identical to TRBD1. CDR3 length equals 16 residues. V gave up 5 bases and J gave up 1 base; unmatched junction bases: 9. Germline loops: CDR1 SEHNR, CDR2 FQNEAQ (reference sequence). DNA of the CDR3: TGTGCCAGCAGCCCCCGGGACAGGGCGGGATCCTACGAGCAGTACTTC. Protein product: CASSPRDRAGSYEQYF.

The rearrangement uses TRBV4-2 and TRBJ1-6; D perhaps matches TRBD1 (6 bases). This CDR3 region has 16 residues. The V gene lost 0 bases and the J gene lost 4 bases, with 10 bases spanning the gap. Germline CDR1 reads LGHNA; CDR2 reads YNFKEQ. CDR3 nucleotide sequence: TGTGCCAGCAGCCAAGAAGGTACAGGGTATAATTCACCCCTCCACTTT. This translates into CASSQEGTGYNSPLHF.

The CDR3 DNA follows: TGTGCCATATGGGCGGGGGGGGCAAATCAGCCCCAGCATTTT. Translation gives CAIWAGGANQPQHF. The V and J genes are TRBV10-3 and TRBJ1-5; tentatively, D is TRBD1 (6 bases). The CDR3 runs 14 residues. Deletions cut 9 bases from V and 4 bases from J, with 16 bases between. CDR1 ENHRY and CDR2 SYGVKD come from the germline V gene.

The chain employs TRBV30 and TRBJ2-5, with a weak D call TRBD1 (6 bases). Per the germline V gene, CDR1 is GTSNPN and CDR2 is SVGIG (reference sequence). Trimming removed 5 bases from V and 5 bases from J, with 18 bases in between. CDR3 size: 14 residues. As DNA, the CDR3 is TGTGCCTGGGCGCCGGGACAATTTGATGAGACCCAGTACTTC. Encoded protein: CAWAPGQFDETQYF.

In this sample, this clone is medium-sized. Other DNA variants within this sample encode the same CDR3. V gene TRBV10-3 combines with J gene TRBJ1-2, with 8 bases matching TRBD1. This CDR3 has 14 residues. Germline V gives CDR1 ENHRY, CDR2 SYGVKD. With V trimmed by 6 bases and J by 5 bases, 8 bases remained unmatched. The CDR3 is CAIRTDRGGYGYTF. The CDR3, as DNA: TGTGCCATCAGAACCGACAGGGGAGGGTATGGCTACACCTTC.

The CDR3 DNA sequence: TGTGCCAGCAGCTTGTCCACGGGCACTGAAGCTTTCTTT. Translating gives CASSLSTGTEAFF. The V gene is TRBV5-5, the J gene TRBJ1-1; D not certain. CDR1 is SGHKS, CDR2 YYEKEE, per germline (reference sequence). The length of the CDR3 is 13 residues. V was clipped by 1 base and J by 4 bases, with 8 bases between them.

J is TRBJ1-2 and V is TRBV18; 7 nucleotides agree with TRBD1. This CDR3 has 15 residues. CDR1 KGHSH and CDR2 LQKENI come from the germline V gene. The ends lost 0 bases at V and 5 bases at J; junction bases unmatched: 6. CDR3 coding DNA: TGTGCCAGCTCACCACCGACAGGGATGAGATATGGCTACACCTTC. Amino acids: CASSPPTGMRYGYTF.

This rearrangement joins TRBV28 to TRBJ2-3; a weak D match, TRBD1 (6 bases). V lost 6 bases and J 4 bases, leaving 14 bases between the germline ends. Germline V gives CDR1 MDHEN, CDR2 SYDVKM. The CDR3 spans 14 residues. CDR3 in amino acids: CASSNLQGPDTQYF. CDR3 nucleotide sequence: TGTGCCAGCAGCAACTTACAGGGACCAGATACGCAGTATTTT.

This chain joins TRBV5-4 and TRBJ2-3; D unclear. The CDR3 runs to 20 residues. CDR1 is SGHNT, CDR2 YYREEE, per germline (reference sequence). V lost 0 bases, J lost 2 bases, and 25 bases lay in between. CDR3 DNA sequence: TGTGCCAGCAGCTTGGAAAGTCTTGCGACCTCCGAATACTCCACAGATACGCAGTATTTT. Its protein is CASSLESLATSEYSTDTQYF.

The V gene is TRBV28, the J gene TRBJ1-2; 7 bases align to TRBD1. Germline CDR1 and CDR2: MDHEN and SYDVKM. With V trimmed by 10 bases and J by 3 bases, 11 bases remained unmatched. CDR3 size: 14 residues. CDR3 DNA: TGTGCCACCCATTCCGGCGGGACAGACTATGGCTACACCTTC. As protein: CATHSGGTDYGYTF.

The chain has TRBV5-1 and TRBJ1-4; 9 bases align to TRBD1. The CDR3 has 13 residues. Germline assignment: CDR1 SGHRS and CDR2 YFSETQ. J was trimmed by 6 bases and V by 4 bases; bases with no gene match: 1. The CDR3 region has the DNA TGCGCCAGCAGCGGGGACAGGGATGAAAAACTGTTTTTT. Translating gives CASSGDRDEKLFF.

The chain employs TRBV7-9 and TRBJ1-5; D ambiguous. Germline assignment: CDR1 SEHNR and CDR2 FQNEAQ (reference sequence). This CDR3 is built from 12 residues. Trimming removed 3 bases at V and 4 bases at J, with 4 bases between. In nucleotides, the CDR3 is TGTGCCAGCAGCTTCCTAAATCAGCCCCAGCATTTT. Its translation: CASSFLNQPQHF. The whole variable domain, filled in from reference TRBV7-9 and TRBJ1-5, reads DTGVSQNPRHKITKRGQNVTFRCDPISEHNRLYWYRQTLGQGPEFLTYFQNEAQLEKSRLLSDRFSAERPKGSFSTLEIQRTEQGDSAMYLCASSFLNQPQHFGDGTRLSIL.

The chain is built from TRBV7-9 and TRBJ1-5; 8 nucleotides agree with TRBD1. The V segment lost 5 bases and the J segment 4 bases; nucleotides outside the gene matches: 1. In germline, CDR1 is SEHNR, CDR2 FQNEAQ (reference sequence). This CDR3 is built from 13 residues. Here the CDR3 reads CASSRQGNQPQHF. In DNA form, the CDR3 reads TGTGCCAGCAGCCGACAGGGGAATCAGCCCCAGCATTTT.

The rearrangement joins TRBV28 to TRBJ2-3, with no clear D. Trimming took off 2 bases at V and 6 bases at J, with 12 bases between the two ends. This CDR3 region has 14 residues. Germline loops: CDR1 MDHEN, CDR2 SYDVKM. CDR3 in amino acids: CASSLPGTIDTQYF. The CDR3 DNA is TGTGCCAGCAGTTTACCCGGCACCATCGATACGCAGTATTTT.

The chain joins TRBV5-5 to TRBJ1-3; no firm D call. Deletions cut 5 bases from V and 0 bases from J, with 12 bases between. The CDR3 has 15 amino acids. Germline-derived CDR1 and CDR2 are SGHKS and YYEKEE (reference sequence). CDR3 region: CASSPGPFSGNTIYF. CDR3 coding DNA: TGTGCCAGCAGTCCTGGGCCCTTCTCTGGAAACACCATATATTTT.